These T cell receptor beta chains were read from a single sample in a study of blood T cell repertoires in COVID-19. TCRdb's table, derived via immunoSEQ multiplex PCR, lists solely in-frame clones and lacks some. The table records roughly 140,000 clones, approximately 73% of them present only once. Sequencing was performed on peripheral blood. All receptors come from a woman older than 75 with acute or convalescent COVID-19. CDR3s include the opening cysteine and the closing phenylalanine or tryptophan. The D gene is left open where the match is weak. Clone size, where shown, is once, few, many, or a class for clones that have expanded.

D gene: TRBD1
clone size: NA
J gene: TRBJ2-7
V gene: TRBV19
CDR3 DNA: TGTGCCAGTAGTATAGACGCCGGACAGGGGATCAGCGAGCAGTACTTC
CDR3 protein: CASSIDAGQGISEQYF

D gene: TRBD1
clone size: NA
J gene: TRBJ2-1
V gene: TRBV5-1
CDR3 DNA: TGCGCCAGCAGCTTGTCGGGGACAGGGGGCTCCGGGGCATACAATGAGCAGTTCTTC
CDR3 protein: CASSLSGTGGSGAYNEQFF

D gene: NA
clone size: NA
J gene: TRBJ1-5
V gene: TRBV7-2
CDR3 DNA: TGTGCCAGCAGCCTAGGTCAGGACAGCCTAAATCAGCCCCAGCATTTT
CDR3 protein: CASSLGQDSLNQPQHF

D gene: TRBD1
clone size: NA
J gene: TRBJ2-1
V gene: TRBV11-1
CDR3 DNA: TGTGCCAGCAGCCCTGGGGGACAGGAGCAGTTCTTC
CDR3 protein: CASSPGGQEQFF

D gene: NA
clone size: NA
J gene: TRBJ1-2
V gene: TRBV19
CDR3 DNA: TGTGCCAGTAGATTCGCCGGTCAGGGATATGGCTACACCTTC
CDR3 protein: CASRFAGQGYGYTF

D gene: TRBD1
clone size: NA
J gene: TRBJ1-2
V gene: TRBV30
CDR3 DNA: TGTGCCTGGAGTAACCGGGACAGGGGTGGCTACACCTTC
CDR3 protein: CAWSNRDRGGYTF

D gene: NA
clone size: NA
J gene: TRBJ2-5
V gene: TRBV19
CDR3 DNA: TGTGCCAGTAGTATCTCACAGGTTGGGGAGACCCAGTACTTC
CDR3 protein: CASSISQVGETQYF

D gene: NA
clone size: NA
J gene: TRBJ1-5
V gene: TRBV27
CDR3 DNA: TGTGCCAGCAGTCCTGGACATAGCAATCAGCCCCAGCATTTT
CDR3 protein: CASSPGHSNQPQHF

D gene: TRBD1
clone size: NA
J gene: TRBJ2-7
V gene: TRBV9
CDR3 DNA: TGTGCCAGCAGCCCCAGACAGGGTAGCTCCTACGAGCAGTACTTC
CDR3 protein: CASSPRQGSSYEQYF

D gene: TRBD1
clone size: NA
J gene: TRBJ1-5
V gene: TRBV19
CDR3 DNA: TGTGCCAGTAGTACAACAGGGGGAGCGAATCAGCCCCAGCATTTT
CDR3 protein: CASSTTGGANQPQHF

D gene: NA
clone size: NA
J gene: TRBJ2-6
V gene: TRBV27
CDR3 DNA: TGTGCCAGCAGTTCTTGGGGGGTTGGCTCTGGGGCCAACGTCCTGACTTTC
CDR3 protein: CASSSWGVGSGANVLTF

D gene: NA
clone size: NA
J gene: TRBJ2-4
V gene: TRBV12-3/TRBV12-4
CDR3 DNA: TGTGCCAGCAGTTTAAGGGGGGGAAACATTCAGTACTTC
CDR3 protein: CASSLRGGNIQYF

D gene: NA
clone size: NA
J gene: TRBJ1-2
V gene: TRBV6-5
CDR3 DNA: TGTGCCAGCAGTCCAGTTTCGGGGGAGAACTATGGCTACACCTTC
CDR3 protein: CASSPVSGENYGYTF

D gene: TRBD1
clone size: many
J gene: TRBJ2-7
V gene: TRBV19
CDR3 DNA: TGTGCCAGTAGTACCCGAGGGACAGGATACTACGAGCAGTACTTC
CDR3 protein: CASSTRGTGYYEQYF

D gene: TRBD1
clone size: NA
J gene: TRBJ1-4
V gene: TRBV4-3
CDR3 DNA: TGCGCCAGCAGCCAAGATGCGGGACAGCGGAGTGAAAAACTGTTTTTT
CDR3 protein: CASSQDAGQRSEKLFF

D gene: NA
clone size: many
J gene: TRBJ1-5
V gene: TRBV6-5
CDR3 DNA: TGTGCCAGCAGTTACGACAGTTCCCAGCCCCAGCATTTT
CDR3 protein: CASSYDSSQPQHF

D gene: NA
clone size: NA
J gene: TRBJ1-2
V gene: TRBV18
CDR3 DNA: TGTGCCAGCTCACGGAATGGGGGCGAAAACTATGGCTACACCTTC
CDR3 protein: CASSRNGGENYGYTF

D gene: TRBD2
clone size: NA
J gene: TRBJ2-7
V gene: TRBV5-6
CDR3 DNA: TGTGCCAGCAGCTGGAGCGGGGGAATCTCCTACGAGCAGTACTTC
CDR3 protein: CASSWSGGISYEQYF

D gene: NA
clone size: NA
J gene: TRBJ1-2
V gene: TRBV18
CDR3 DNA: TGTGCCAGCTCACCTCCCGCGGGTCCCGGCTACACCTTC
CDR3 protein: CASSPPAGPGYTF

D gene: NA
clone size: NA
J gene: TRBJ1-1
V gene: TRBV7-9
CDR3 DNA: TGTGCCAGCGTCATGGGGGCCCTAAGCTTGATGAACACTGAAGCTTTCTTT
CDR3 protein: CASVMGALSLMNTEAFF

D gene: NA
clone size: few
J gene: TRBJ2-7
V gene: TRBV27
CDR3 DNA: TGTGCCAGCAGTCAAACCCTCCCCGGGACACCTTACGAGCAGTACTTC
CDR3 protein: CASSQTLPGTPYEQYF

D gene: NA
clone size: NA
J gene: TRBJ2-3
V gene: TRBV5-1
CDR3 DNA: TGCGCCAGCAGCCCCGTGTTTACGGGCACAGATACGCAGTATTTT
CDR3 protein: CASSPVFTGTDTQYF

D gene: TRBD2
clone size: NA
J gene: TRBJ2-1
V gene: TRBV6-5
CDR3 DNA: TGTGCCAGCAGTTTATTAGCGGGGTCCTACAATGAGCAGTTCTTC
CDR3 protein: CASSLLAGSYNEQFF

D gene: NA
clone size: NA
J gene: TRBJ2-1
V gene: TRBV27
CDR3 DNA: TGTGCCAGTCTCTCTCTCCCCCCCCATGAGCAGTTCTTC
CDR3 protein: CASLSLPPHEQFF

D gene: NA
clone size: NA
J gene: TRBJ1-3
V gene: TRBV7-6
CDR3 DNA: TGTGCCAGCAGCTTACAATACAGGCTACAGGGAATGGGAAACACCATATATTTT
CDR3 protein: CASSLQYRLQGMGNTIYF

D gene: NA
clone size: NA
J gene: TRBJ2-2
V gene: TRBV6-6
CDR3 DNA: TGTGCCAGCAGAAAAGGACAGAACACCGGGGAGCTGTTTTTT
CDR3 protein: CASRKGQNTGELFF

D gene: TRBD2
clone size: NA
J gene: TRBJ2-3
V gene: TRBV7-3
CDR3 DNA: TGTGCCAGCAGCCCGAAGCGGGAGAACACAGATACGCAGTATTTT
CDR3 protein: CASSPKRENTDTQYF

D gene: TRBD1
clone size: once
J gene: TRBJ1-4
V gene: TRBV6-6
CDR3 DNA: TGTGCCAGCAGTTACCCGACAGGGGATAATGAAAAACTGTTTTTT
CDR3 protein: CASSYPTGDNEKLFF

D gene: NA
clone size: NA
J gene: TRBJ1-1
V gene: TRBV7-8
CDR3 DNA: TGTGCCAGCAGATTGACAGGGAACACTGAAGCTTTCTTT
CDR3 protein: CASRLTGNTEAFF

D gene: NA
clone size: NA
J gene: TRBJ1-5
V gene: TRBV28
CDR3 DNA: TGTGCCAGCACGGCAGGGCAGGGCAATCAGCCCCAGCATTTT
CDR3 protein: CASTAGQGNQPQHF

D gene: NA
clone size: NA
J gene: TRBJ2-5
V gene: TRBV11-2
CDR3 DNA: TGTGCCAGCAGCCCCGGCGGGACCCAGTACTTC
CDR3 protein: CASSPGGTQYF

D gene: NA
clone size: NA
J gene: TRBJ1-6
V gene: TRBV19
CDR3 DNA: TGTGCCAGTAGTATTCAGGGAAATTATAATTCACCCCTCCACTTT
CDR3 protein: CASSIQGNYNSPLHF

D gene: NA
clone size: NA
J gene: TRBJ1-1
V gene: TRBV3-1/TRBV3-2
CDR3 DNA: TGTGCCAGCAGCCCAGCCCTCCAGGGTGAAGCTTTCTTT
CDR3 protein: CASSPALQGEAFF

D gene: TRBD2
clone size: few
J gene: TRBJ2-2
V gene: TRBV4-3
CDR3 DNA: TGCGCCAGCAGCCAAGAGCGGGGGGGCGGAACCGGGGAGCTGTTTTTT
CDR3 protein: CASSQERGGGTGELFF

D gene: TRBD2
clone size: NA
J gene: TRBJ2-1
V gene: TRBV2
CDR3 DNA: TGTGCCAGCAGTGAGCGCGGGGGGCGGTACAATGAGCAGTTCTTC
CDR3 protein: CASSERGGRYNEQFF

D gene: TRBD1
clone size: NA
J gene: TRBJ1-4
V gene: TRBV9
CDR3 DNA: TGTGCCAGCAGCTTAACAGGGGGCCCCAATGAAAAACTGTTTTTT
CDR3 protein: CASSLTGGPNEKLFF

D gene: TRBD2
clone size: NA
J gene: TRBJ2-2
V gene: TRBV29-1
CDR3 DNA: TGCAGCTTTCGGACTAGAAACACCGGGGAGCTGTTTTTT
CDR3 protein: CSFRTRNTGELFF